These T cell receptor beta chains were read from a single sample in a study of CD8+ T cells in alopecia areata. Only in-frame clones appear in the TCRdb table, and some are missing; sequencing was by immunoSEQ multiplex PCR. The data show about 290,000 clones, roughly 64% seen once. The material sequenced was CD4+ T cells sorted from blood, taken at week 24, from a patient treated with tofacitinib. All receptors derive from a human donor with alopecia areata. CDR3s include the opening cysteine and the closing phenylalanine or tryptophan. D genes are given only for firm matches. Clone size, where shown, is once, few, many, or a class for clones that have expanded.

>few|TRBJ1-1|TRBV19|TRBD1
CASSTLTGGEREAFF
TGTGCCAGTAGTACCCTGACAGGGGGAGAGCGAGAAGCTTTCTTT
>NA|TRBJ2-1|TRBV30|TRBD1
CAWSVGTADEQFF
TGTGCCTGGAGTGTAGGGACAGCGGATGAGCAGTTCTTC
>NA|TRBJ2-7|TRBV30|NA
CAWSWRTHEQYF
TGTGCCTGGAGTTGGCGGACGCACGAGCAGTACTTC
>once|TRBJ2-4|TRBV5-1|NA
CASSLELGLKNIQYF
TGCGCCAGCAGCTTGGAGCTAGGGCTCAAAAACATTCAGTACTTC
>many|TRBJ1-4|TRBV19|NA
CASSPQTGPNEKLFF
TGTGCCAGTAGTCCGCAGACAGGTCCTAATGAAAAACTGTTTTTT
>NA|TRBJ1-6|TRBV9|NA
CASSVEPNNSPLHF
TGTGCCAGCAGCGTAGAACCGAATAATTCACCCCTCCACTTT
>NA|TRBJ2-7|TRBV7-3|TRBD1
CASSPDRQGHEQYF
TGTGCCAGCAGCCCCGACCGACAGGGGCACGAGCAGTACTTC
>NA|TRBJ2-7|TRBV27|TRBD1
CASSLQTGAYEQYF
TGTGCCAGCAGCCTCCAGACAGGGGCGTACGAGCAGTACTTC
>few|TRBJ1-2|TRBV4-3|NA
CASSQNGRTLGYGYTF
TGCGCCAGCAGCCAAAATGGACGGACCCTAGGCTATGGCTACACCTTC
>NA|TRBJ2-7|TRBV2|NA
CASSGRIRIEQYF
TGTGCCAGCAGTGGCAGGATACGAATCGAGCAGTACTTC
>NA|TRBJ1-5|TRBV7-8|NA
CASSHSLGVARNQPQHF
TGTGCCAGCAGCCATAGTCTGGGGGTCGCACGAAATCAGCCCCAGCATTTT
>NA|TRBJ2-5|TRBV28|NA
CASSLPELETQYF
TGTGCCAGCAGTTTACCGGAGTTGGAGACCCAGTACTTC
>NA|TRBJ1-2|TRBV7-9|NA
CASSFDDPTVYGYTF
TGTGCCAGCAGCTTCGACGACCCAACCGTCTATGGCTACACCTTC
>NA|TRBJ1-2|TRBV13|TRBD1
CASSTSGGSFNYGYTF
TGTGCCAGCAGTACTTCAGGGGGCTCCTTCAACTATGGCTACACCTTC
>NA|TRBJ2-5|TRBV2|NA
CASSVTGGQAQYF
TGTGCCAGCAGTGTTACGGGGGGCCAGGCCCAGTACTTC
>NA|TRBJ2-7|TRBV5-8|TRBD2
CASSLSGGANYEQYF
TGTGCCAGCAGCTTGTCGGGGGGAGCCAACTACGAGCAGTACTTC
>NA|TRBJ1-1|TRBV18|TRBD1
CASSLAGTGMNTEAFF
TGTGCCAGCTCACTAGCCGGGACAGGGATGAACACTGAAGCTTTCTTT
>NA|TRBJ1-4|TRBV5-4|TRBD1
CASSRQGAPNEKLFF
TGTGCCAGCAGCCGACAGGGGGCACCTAATGAAAAACTGTTTTTT
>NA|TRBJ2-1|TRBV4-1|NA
CASSLGYNEQFF
TGCGCCAGCAGCCTCGGGTACAATGAGCAGTTCTTC
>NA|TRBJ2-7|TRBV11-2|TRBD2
CASSLQGTSGGEQYF
TGTGCCAGCAGCTTACAGGGGACTAGCGGGGGCGAGCAGTACTTC
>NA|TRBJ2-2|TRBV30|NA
CAWANYPGELFF
TGTGCCTGGGCGAACTACCCCGGGGAGCTGTTTTTT
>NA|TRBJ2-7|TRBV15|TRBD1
CATSSFPGTGVDEQYF
TGTGCCACCAGCAGCTTTCCCGGGACAGGGGTTGACGAGCAGTACTTC
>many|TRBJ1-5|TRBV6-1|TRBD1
CASSLDRAQPQHF
TGTGCCAGCAGCCTAGACAGGGCCCAGCCCCAGCATTTT
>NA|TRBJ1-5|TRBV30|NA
CAWRAGAHQPQHF
TGTGCCTGGAGGGCAGGGGCTCATCAGCCCCAGCATTTT
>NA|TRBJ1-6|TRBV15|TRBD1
CATSRARDRTQSSYNSPLHF
TGTGCCACCAGCAGAGCCCGGGACAGGACCCAAAGCTCCTATAATTCACCCCTCCACTTT
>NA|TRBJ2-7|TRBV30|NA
CAWTSDYEQYF
TGTGCCTGGACTTCGGACTACGAGCAGTACTTC
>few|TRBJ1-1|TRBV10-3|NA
CAISDGTPTGNTEAFF
TGTGCCATCAGTGACGGTACCCCGACAGGGAACACTGAAGCTTTCTTT
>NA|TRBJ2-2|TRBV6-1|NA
CASRGRNTGELFF
TGTGCCAGCAGGGGCAGGAACACCGGGGAGCTGTTTTTT
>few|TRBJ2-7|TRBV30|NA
CAWSPIDIIEQYF
TGTGCCTGGAGCCCGATAGATATAATCGAGCAGTACTTC
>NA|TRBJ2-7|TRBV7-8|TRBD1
CASSPRQGSYEQYF
TGTGCCAGCAGCCCAAGACAGGGCTCCTACGAGCAGTACTTC
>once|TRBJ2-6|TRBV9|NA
CASSVGPQVSSGANVLTF
TGTGCCAGCAGCGTAGGACCCCAGGTCAGCTCTGGGGCCAACGTCCTGACTTTC
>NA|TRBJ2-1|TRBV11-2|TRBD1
CASTKDRVYNEQFF
TGTGCCAGCACCAAGGACAGGGTATACAATGAGCAGTTCTTC
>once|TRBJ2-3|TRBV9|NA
CASSVRAPSTDTQYF
TGTGCCAGCAGCGTACGGGCTCCTTCCACAGATACGCAGTATTTT
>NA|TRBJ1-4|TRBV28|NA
CASSSPGDTEKLFF
TGTGCCAGCAGTTCTCCGGGAGACACTGAAAAACTGTTTTTT
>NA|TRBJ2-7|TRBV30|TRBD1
CAWSSDRGPYEQYF
TGTGCCTGGAGTTCAGACAGGGGGCCCTACGAGCAGTACTTC
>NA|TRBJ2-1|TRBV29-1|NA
CSVDRLPGGDEQFF
TGCAGCGTGGACAGGTTACCGGGGGGGGATGAGCAGTTCTTC
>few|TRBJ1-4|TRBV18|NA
CASSPVGAWEKLFF
TGTGCCAGCTCACCGGTAGGGGCGTGGGAAAAACTGTTTTTT
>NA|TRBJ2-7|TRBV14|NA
CASSQDRGEQYF
TGTGCCAGCAGCCAAGATCGGGGCGAGCAGTACTTC
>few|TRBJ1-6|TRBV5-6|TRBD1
CASSPETGGSSPLHF
TGTGCCAGCAGCCCTGAGACAGGGGGCAGTTCACCCCTCCACTTT
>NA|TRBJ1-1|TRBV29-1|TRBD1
CSGQGWNTEAFF
TGCAGCGGACAGGGTTGGAACACTGAAGCTTTCTTT
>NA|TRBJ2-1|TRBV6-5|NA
CASSRGASSYNEQFF
TGTGCCAGCAGTAGGGGGGCTAGCTCCTACAATGAGCAGTTCTTC
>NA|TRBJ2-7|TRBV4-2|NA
CASSQEPAGDEQYF
TGTGCCAGCAGCCAAGAGCCAGCGGGCGACGAGCAGTACTTC
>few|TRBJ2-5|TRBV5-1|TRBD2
CASSPRASGGNQETQYF
TGCGCCAGCAGCCCCCGAGCTAGCGGGGGCAACCAAGAGACCCAGTACTTC
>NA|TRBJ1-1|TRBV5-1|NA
CASKRQGRDTEAFF
TGCGCCAGCAAGCGCCAGGGCAGAGACACTGAAGCTTTCTTT
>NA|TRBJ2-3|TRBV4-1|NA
CASSRQVGNRDTSDTQYF
TGCGCCAGCAGCCGGCAAGTCGGGAACCGGGACACCTCAGATACGCAGTATTTT
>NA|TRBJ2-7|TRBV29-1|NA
CSVAGTPSSSYEQYF
TGCAGCGTTGCCGGGACCCCATCCTCTTCCTACGAGCAGTACTTC
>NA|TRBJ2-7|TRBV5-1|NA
CASSKGVLTIEQYF
TGCGCCAGCAGCAAGGGGGTTTTAACTATCGAGCAGTACTTC
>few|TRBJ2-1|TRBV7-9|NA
CASSPPRGSYNEQFF
TGTGCCAGCAGCCCTCCCAGGGGTTCTTACAATGAGCAGTTCTTC
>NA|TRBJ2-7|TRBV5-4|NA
CASSLSFSYEQYF
TGTGCCAGCAGCTTGAGTTTTTCCTACGAGCAGTACTTC
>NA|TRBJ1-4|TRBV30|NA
CAWSSGGTNEKLFF
TGTGCCTGGAGTTCGGGGGGCACTAATGAAAAACTGTTTTTT
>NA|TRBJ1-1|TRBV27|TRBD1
CASSLERPGQGESEAFF
TGTGCCAGCAGTCTCGAACGACCGGGACAGGGTGAAAGTGAAGCTTTCTTT
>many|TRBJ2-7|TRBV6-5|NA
CASKQGSVSYEQYF
TGTGCCAGCAAGCAGGGGAGCGTCTCCTACGAGCAGTACTTC
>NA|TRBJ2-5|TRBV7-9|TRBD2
CASRISGGETQYF
TGTGCCAGCAGGATTAGCGGGGGCGAGACCCAGTACTTC
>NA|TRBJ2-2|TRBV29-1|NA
CSVAGGGGPNTGELFF
TGCAGCGTTGCCGGGGGAGGGGGGCCGAACACCGGGGAGCTGTTTTTT
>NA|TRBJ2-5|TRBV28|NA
CASREGRAQYF
TGTGCCAGCAGGGAGGGTCGAGCTCAGTACTTC
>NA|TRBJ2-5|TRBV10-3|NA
CAISGQVQETQYF
TGTGCCATCAGTGGGCAAGTACAAGAGACCCAGTACTTC
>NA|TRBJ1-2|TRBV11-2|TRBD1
CASSSWTGAGGYTF
TGTGCCAGCAGCTCCTGGACAGGGGCAGGGGGCTACACCTTC